This entry lists 23 T cell receptor beta chains sequenced from one sample in a study of tumor-infiltrating lymphocytes in primary liver carcinoma. They got blood RNA out of unsorted whole blood and also pulled out germline DNA. Priming with a constant-region primer yielded TCR beta cDNA from roughly 490 ng total RNA. Sequencing libraries for TCR beta derived from three nested multiplex PCR rounds that used slightly modified ARM-PCR. Two initial PCR rounds of ten to eleven cycles each paired TRBV1-TRBV30 forward primers with a C-beta reverse primer. TCRdb redid the calling of the multiplex PCR reads with MiXCR, one entry per CDR3 protein. This table has about 310,000 distinct CDR3 sequences, approximately 54% appearing once. The source material was peripheral blood. Source of these receptors: a woman aged 25 to 39 with primary liver carcinoma and hepatitis B virus infection.

Comments on this clonotype: The junction does not match germline at one end; this may be a read error. This sequence joins TRBV12-3 or TRBV12-4 and TRBJ2-3; D might be TRBD2 (6 bases). CDR3 length: 14 amino acids. The CDR3 coding sequence is TGTGCTAGTACCAGGAATAGCGGCACAGATATGCAGTATTTT. It yields the protein CASTRNSGTDMQYF.

V is TRBV4-1 and J is TRBJ1-1; D is uncertain. The V gene's germline CDR1 is MGHRA and CDR2 YSYEKL. The V gene lost 3 bases and the J gene lost 1 base, with 6 bases spanning the gap. CDR3 length equals 13 residues. CDR3 sequence reads: CASSQATNTEAFF. DNA for the CDR3: TGCGCCAGCAGCCAGGCAACGAACACTGAAGCTTTCTTT.

This clonotype was seen a single time. V gene TRBV29-1 combines with J gene TRBJ2-5; D is ambiguous. The CDR3 extends over 11 amino acids. Trimming cost V 4 bases and J 5 bases, with 8 bases left between them. Germline loops: CDR1 SQVTM, CDR2 ANQGSEA. CDR3 bases: TGCAGCGTTGGCCTGGGGGAGACCCAGTACTTC. Translating it yields CSVGLGETQYF.

This clonotype was observed a single time. The missing conserved phenylalanine or tryptophan at the end of this CDR3 makes a read error likely. This rearrangement joins TRBV5-1 to TRBJ2-1, with 10 bases lining up with TRBD2. The CDR3 consists of 19 residues. V was pared by 4 bases and J by 10 bases, with 23 bases of the junction left unmatched. The germline V gene encodes CDR1 SGHRS and CDR2 YFSETQ. The CDR3 reads CASSPLDLTPSGSWKEQFL. Here the CDR3 DNA reads TGCGCCAGCAGCCCCTTAGATCTTACTCCTAGCGGGAGTTGGAAAGAGCAGTTCTTG.

The chain joins TRBV11-2 to TRBJ2-7; D might be TRBD1 or TRBD2, each matching 5 bases. The better agreement between TRBJ2-1 and the DNA end casts doubt on the J call. This CDR3 contains 16 residues. Germline CDR1 is SGHAT and CDR2 is FQNNGV. CDR3 loop: CASSPTPGRAGYEQFF. In DNA, the CDR3 is TGTGCCAGCAGCCCCACTCCGGGACGGGCAGGCTACGAGCAGTTCTTC.

The chain couples TRBV12-3 or TRBV12-4 to TRBJ1-1; D not resolved. Trimming took off 4 bases at V and 7 bases at J, with 7 bases between the two ends. This CDR3 is 11 amino acids long. The CDR3 DNA follows: TGTGCCAGCAGTTACGGCAGTGAAGCTTTCTTT. It translates to CASSYGSEAFF.

Regarding this clonotype: The germline gene is not matched at one end of the junction; a read error may be the cause. CDR3 coding DNA: TGTGCCGGCAGCTTAGGGACAGGGAAGAGTCCAGATACGCAGTATTTT. Its protein is CAGSLGTGKSPDTQYF. This chain links TRBV7-8 with TRBJ2-3, with 9 bases fitting TRBD1. CDR1 is SGHVS, CDR2 FQNEAQ, per germline. CDR3 length: 16 residues. The complete variable domain, with remaining parts taken from reference TRBV7-8 and TRBJ2-3, reads GAGVSQSPRYKVAKRGQDVALRCDPISGHVSLFWYQQALGQGPEFLTYFQNEAQLDKSGLPSDRFFAERPEGSVSTLKIQRTQQEDSAVYLCAGSLGTGKSPDTQYFGPGTRLTVL.

This clonotype was recorded at least ten times. The CDR3 protein is CASSVLRGYEQYF. CDR3 in DNA: TGTGCCAGCTCCGTCCTCAGGGGCTACGAGCAGTACTTC. V usage is TRBV6-5 and J usage is TRBJ2-7, with D possibly being TRBD1 (6 bases). The V end was cut by 8 bases, the J end by 3 bases, with 14 bases between. Germline V gene lookup returns CDR1 MNHEY and CDR2 SVGAGI. The CDR3 spans 13 residues.

This clonotype was counted many times. This sequence joins TRBV4-1 and TRBJ2-1; weak D call: TRBD1 (6 bases). This CDR3 is built from 16 residues. Germline CDR1 and CDR2: MGHRA and YSYEKL. V was cut by 1 base and J by 9 bases, with 19 bases left in between. The CDR3 DNA sequence: TGCGCCAGCAGCCAAGCATGGACAGCCCAAGGAGGTGAGCAGTTCTTC. Translation: CASSQAWTAQGGEQFF.

As regards this clonotype: A much larger clone lies one base from this, so it may be a read error. The chain combines TRBV4-1 with TRBJ2-7; perhaps TRBD1 as D (6 bases). The CDR3 consists of 14 residues. In germline, CDR1 is MGHRA, CDR2 YSYEKL. Deletions cut 3 bases from V and 5 bases from J, with 14 bases between. This chain's CDR3 is CASSHLDRCHEQYF. CDR3 bases: TGCGCCAGCAGCCACCTTGACAGGTGCCACGAGCAGTACTTC.

The chain has TRBV24-1 and TRBJ2-1; the D gene is possibly TRBD1 (5 bases). The V gene lost 5 bases and the J gene lost 9 bases, with 7 bases spanning the gap. Per the germline V gene, CDR1 is KGHDR and CDR2 is SFDVKD. CDR3 length: 11 amino acids. The CDR3 nucleotides are TGTGCCACCAGTGGGGGCATTGAGCAGTTCTTC. It encodes CATSGGIEQFF.

The rearrangement links TRBV6-6 to TRBJ1-4, with 9 bases identical to TRBD1. Germline loops: CDR1 MNHNY, CDR2 SVGAGI (reference sequence). This CDR3 region has 13 residues. The V gene end was trimmed by 6 bases and the J gene end by 7 bases; junction bases not matched to a gene: 3. In nucleotides, the CDR3 is TGTGCCAGCAGGACAGGGGGTTTTGAAAAACTGTTTTTT. Translating it yields CASRTGGFEKLFF.

This clonotype was found a few times. V is TRBV28 and J is TRBJ2-7; a weak D match, TRBD1 (6 bases). CDR3 size: 14 residues. Trimming left V 6 bases short and J 0 bases short, with 12 bases between. Germline V lookup: CDR1 MDHEN, CDR2 SYDVKM. The CDR3 region is CASSRAGDSYEQYF. In DNA, the CDR3 is TGTGCCAGCAGCCGAGCAGGGGACTCCTACGAGCAGTACTTC.

The J gene is TRBJ2-7, the V gene TRBV5-1; maybe TRBD1 (6 bases). In germline, CDR1 is SGHRS, CDR2 YFSETQ. Between the trimmed V and J ends, which lost 3 bases and 4 bases, there was a span of 17 bases. The CDR3 spans 15 residues. The CDR3 nucleotides are TGCGCCAGCAGCTCGGGGTTCAGGGGAGTATACGAGCAGTACTTC. Its translation is CASSSGFRGVYEQYF.

Many counts were recorded for this clonotype. The V and J genes are TRBV4-1 and TRBJ1-4; tentative D call: TRBD1 (6 bases). V was clipped by 7 bases and J by 6 bases, with 12 bases between them. CDR3 length: 13 residues. Germline CDR1 reads MGHRA; CDR2 reads YSYEKL. The CDR3 DNA reads TGCGCCAGCACCACAGGGTGGGATGAAAAACTGTTTTTT. It translates to CASTTGWDEKLFF.

On this clonotype itself: At one of its ends the junction is not consistent with the germline gene, which may arise from a read error. The J gene is TRBJ2-3, the V gene TRBV4-1, with D possibly matching TRBD1 (8 bases). CDR3 length: 15 residues. Germline loops: CDR1 MGHRA, CDR2 YSYEKL. The CDR3 region has the DNA TGTGCCAGCAGCCGGGGGGACAGGAGAACAGATACGCAGTATTTT. It encodes CASSRGDRRTDTQYF.

This clonotype occurred a few times. The chain is built from TRBV12-5 and TRBJ2-5, with 8 bases lining up with TRBD1. The CDR3 spans 14 residues. The J segment lost 5 bases and the V segment lost 6 bases, leaving 8 bases of the junction unmatched. From germline, CDR1 is LGHNT and CDR2 FRNRAP. CDR3 region: CASGLGQGAETQYF. The CDR3 bases are TGTGCTAGTGGGCTCGGACAGGGAGCGGAGACCCAGTACTTC.

The rearrangement joins TRBV29-1 to TRBJ2-2; 13 positions match TRBD2. Germline CDR1 and CDR2: SQVTM and ANQGSEA. V dropped 7 bases and J dropped 5; count of bases not matched to a gene: 7. The CDR3 spans 15 residues. CDR3: CSAGTSGMGTGELFF. The CDR3 bases are TGCAGCGCAGGGACTAGCGGGATGGGTACCGGGGAGCTGTTTTTT.

Worth noting for this clonotype: The junction and the germline gene differ at one end; a read error may be behind it. V is TRBV13 and J is TRBJ1-5; maybe TRBD1 (6 bases). The CDR3 totals 14 residues. Germline V CDR1 and CDR2: PRHDT, FYEKMQ (reference sequence). CDR3 DNA sequence: TGTGTCAGCAGCTTGGCAGGGGGCAATCAGCCCCAGCATTTT. Translated, it gives CVSSLAGGNQPQHF.

V usage is TRBV7-9 and J usage is TRBJ1-2; D is unclear. Germline V CDR1 and CDR2: SEHNR, FQNEAQ (reference sequence). Trimming removed 5 bases from V and 9 bases from J, with 19 bases in between. The CDR3 has 14 residues. This CDR3 is CASSAVPSSDSYTF. Written as DNA, the CDR3 is TGTGCCAGCAGCGCCGTCCCGAGTTCGGATAGCTACACCTTC.

Points on this clonotype: Being one base from a much bigger clone, this may be a read error. CDR3 protein: CSVENHGQGQYF. In nucleotides, the CDR3 is TGCAGCGTTGAAAATCACGGGCAGGGGCAGTACTTC. The chain links TRBV29-1 to TRBJ2-7, with D possibly TRBD1 on 5 matching bases. The CDR3 spans 12 residues. The V and J ends lost 2 bases and 9 bases respectively, with 14 bases between them. CDR1 is SQVTM and CDR2 is ANQGSEA in the germline V gene.

Points on this clonotype: This likely comes from a read error, as the CDR3 has no conserved phenylalanine or tryptophan at its end. The DNA is omitted, as the CDR3 cannot be located on it reliably, and the CDR3 follows TCRdb's listing. The V and J genes are TRBV11-1 and TRBJ2-7; the table's D call TRBD1 went unverified against the DNA. Per the germline V gene, CDR1 is SGHAT and CDR2 is FQDESV (reference sequence). The CDR3 is 14 residues long, counting both termini. Here the CDR3 reads CASSKQGFGGEHYI.

This clonotype was detected ten times or more. This chain joins TRBV6-5 and TRBJ1-4, with D tentatively TRBD1 (5 bases). Trimming took off 6 bases at V and 6 bases at J, with 14 bases between the two ends. Germline CDR1 reads MNHEY; CDR2 reads SVGAGI. The CDR3 runs to 14 residues. CDR3 nucleotides: TGTGCCAGCAGAGACAGTGGCTGGGATGAAAAACTGTTTTTT. Translated, it gives CASRDSGWDEKLFF.